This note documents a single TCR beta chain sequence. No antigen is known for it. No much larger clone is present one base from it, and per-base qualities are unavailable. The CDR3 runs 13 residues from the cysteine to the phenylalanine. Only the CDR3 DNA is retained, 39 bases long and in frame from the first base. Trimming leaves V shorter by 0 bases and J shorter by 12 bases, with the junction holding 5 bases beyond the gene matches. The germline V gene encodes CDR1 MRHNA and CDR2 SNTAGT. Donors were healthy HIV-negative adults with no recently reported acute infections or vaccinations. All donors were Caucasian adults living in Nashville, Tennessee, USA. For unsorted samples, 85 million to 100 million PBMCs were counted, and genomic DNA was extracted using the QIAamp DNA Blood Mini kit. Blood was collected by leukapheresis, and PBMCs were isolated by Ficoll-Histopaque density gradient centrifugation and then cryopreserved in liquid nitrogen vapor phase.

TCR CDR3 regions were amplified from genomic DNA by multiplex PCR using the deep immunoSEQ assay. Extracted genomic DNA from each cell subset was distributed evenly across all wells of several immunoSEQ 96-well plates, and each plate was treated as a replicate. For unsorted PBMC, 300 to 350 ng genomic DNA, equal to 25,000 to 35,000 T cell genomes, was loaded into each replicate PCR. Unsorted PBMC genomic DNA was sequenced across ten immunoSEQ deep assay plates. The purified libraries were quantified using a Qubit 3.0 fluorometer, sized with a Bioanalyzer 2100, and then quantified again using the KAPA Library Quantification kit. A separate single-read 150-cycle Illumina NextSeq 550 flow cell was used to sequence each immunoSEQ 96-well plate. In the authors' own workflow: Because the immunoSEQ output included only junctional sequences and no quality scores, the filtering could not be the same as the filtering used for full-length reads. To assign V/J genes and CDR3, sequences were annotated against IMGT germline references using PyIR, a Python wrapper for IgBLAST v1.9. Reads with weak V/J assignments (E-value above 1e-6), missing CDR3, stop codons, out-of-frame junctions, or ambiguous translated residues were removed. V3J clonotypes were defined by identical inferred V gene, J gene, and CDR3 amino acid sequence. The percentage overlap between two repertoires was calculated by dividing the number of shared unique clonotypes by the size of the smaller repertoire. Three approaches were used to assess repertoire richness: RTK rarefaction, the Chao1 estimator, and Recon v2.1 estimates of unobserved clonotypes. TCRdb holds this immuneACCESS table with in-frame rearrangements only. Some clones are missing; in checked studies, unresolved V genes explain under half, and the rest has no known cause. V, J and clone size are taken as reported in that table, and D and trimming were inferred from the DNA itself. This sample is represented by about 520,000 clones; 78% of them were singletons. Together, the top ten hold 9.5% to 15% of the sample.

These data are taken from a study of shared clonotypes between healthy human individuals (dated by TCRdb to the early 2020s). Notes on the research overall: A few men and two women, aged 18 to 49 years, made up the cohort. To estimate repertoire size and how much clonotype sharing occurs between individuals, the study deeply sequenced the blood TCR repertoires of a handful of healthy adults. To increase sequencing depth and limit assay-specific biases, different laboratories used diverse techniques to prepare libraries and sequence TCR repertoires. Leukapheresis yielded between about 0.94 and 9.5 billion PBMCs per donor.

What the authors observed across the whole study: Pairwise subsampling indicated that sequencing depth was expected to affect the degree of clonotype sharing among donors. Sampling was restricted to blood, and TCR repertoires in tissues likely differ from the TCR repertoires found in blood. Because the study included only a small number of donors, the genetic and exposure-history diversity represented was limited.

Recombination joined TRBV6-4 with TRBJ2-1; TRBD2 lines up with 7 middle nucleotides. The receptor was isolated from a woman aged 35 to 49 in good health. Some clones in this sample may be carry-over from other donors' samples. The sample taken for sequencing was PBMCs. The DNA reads TGTGCCAGCAGTGACTCGGCTAGCGGTGGGCAGTTCTTC. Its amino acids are CASSDSASGGQFF.